Described below is a single TCR beta chain sequence and its context. The antigen remains unidentified. The data originate from a study of T cell responses to AZD1222 COVID-19 vaccine. Turning to the study itself: It was second doses at about 4 or about 12 weeks that were pooled. Study-wide results and limits: Vaccination with two AZD1222 doses was followed by a rise in Spike-specific TCR breadth and depth. Possibly, clonal diversity was underestimated; donors were largely white British and included more females. Sampling that yielded the repertoires occurred only after the peak T cell response.

Only in-frame clones appear in the TCRdb table, and some are missing; sequencing was by immunoSEQ multiplex PCR. The sample has about 150,000 clones, about 91% seen once; the top ten hold less than 2.5%. CDR1 and CDR2 from the germline V gene are PRHDT and FYEKMQ (reference sequence). Germline trimming cut 0 bases from V and 0 bases from J; bases unmatched to any gene: 8. This CDR3 region has 17 residues. This TCR came from an adult in good health. The chain has TRBV13 and TRBJ2-7; 7 bases are a match to TRBD2. This specimen was peripheral blood, taken on day 0 of AZD1222 vaccination. The CDR3 protein is CASSLGEASGNSYEQYF. DNA for the CDR3: TGTGCCAGCAGCTTAGGTGAAGCTAGCGGCAACTCCTACGAGCAGTACTTC.